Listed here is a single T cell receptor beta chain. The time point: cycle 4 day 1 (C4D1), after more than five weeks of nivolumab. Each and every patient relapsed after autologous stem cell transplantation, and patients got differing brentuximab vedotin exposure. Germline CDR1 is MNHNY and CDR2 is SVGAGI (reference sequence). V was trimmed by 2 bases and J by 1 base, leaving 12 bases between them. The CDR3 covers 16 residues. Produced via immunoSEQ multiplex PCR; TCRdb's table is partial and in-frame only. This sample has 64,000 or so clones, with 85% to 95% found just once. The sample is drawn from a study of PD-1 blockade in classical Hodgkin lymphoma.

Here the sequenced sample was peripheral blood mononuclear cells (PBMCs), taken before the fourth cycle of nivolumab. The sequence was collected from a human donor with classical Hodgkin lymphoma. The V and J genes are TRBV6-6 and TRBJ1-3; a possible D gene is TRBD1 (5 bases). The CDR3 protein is CASSYGQGGSGNTIYF. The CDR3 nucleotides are TGTGCCAGCAGTTACGGGCAGGGTGGGTCTGGAAACACCATATATTTT.